This entry features one T cell receptor beta chain sequence. Its antigen specificity is not known. No base quality values were provided; no much bigger clone lies one nucleotide off. TCR CDR3 regions were amplified from genomic DNA by multiplex PCR using the deep immunoSEQ assay. For each cell subset, the extracted genomic DNA was distributed evenly across all wells of several immunoSEQ 96-well plates, and each plate served as one replicate. For sorted subsets, approximately 210 ng of genomic DNA, equivalent to 25,000 to 30,000 T cell genomes, went into each replicate PCR. The purified libraries were quantified using a Qubit 3.0 fluorometer, sized with a Bioanalyzer 2100, and then quantified again using the KAPA Library Quantification kit. A separate single-read 150-cycle Illumina NextSeq 550 flow cell was used to sequence each immunoSEQ 96-well plate. As for the authors' bioinformatics: The immunoSEQ output contained only junctional sequences without quality scores, so filtering could not match that applied to full-length reads. Sequences were annotated with PyIR, a Python wrapper for IgBLAST v1.9, using IMGT germline references to assign V/J genes and CDR3. Reads were removed for weak V/J assignments (E-value above 1e-6), missing CDR3, stop codons, out-of-frame junctions, or ambiguous translated residues. A V3J clonotype was defined by an identical inferred V gene, J gene, and CDR3 amino acid sequence. The percentage overlap between two repertoires was calculated by dividing the number of shared unique clonotypes by the size of the smaller repertoire. RTK rarefaction, the Chao1 estimator, and Recon v2.1 estimates of unobserved clonotypes were used to assess repertoire richness. OLGA was used to compute generation probabilities for all TCRbeta clonotypes that the gDNA method yielded from a few donors. The clones in this table, taken by TCRdb from immuneACCESS, are in-frame only. Not every clone is retained; where verified, under half of the shortfall comes from an unresolved V gene, and the cause of the rest is unknown. The V and J calls and clone size are taken from that table; D and trimming were inferred from the DNA. The table for this sample lists approximately 700,000 clones; 73% of them were counted only once. The top ten clonotypes cover around 2% of the sample.

The donors were healthy, HIV-negative adults who had no recently reported acute infections or vaccinations. Every donor was a Caucasian adult residing in Nashville, Tennessee, USA. CD4+ T cells were enriched by magnetic negative selection; naive cells were then positively selected on CD45RA, and the negative fraction formed the memory subset. After blood collection by leukapheresis, PBMCs were isolated using Ficoll-Histopaque density gradient centrifugation and then cryopreserved in the vapor phase of liquid nitrogen. Analytical flow cytometry was used to check the purity and quantity of every magnetically sorted T cell population. From each sorted fraction, genomic DNA was isolated and quantified by UV absorbance on a Nanodrop 2000c. This entry is derived from a study of shared clonotypes between healthy human individuals (dated by TCRdb to 2020 to 2021). At the level of the whole study: A couple of women and a few men aged 18 to 49 years were included in the cohort. For each donor, three plates each were used for CD4 naive and CD4 memory, two plates were used for CD8 naive, and one plate was used for CD8 memory. The study deeply sequenced blood TCR repertoires of five healthy adults to estimate repertoire size and the extent of clonotype sharing between individuals. Libraries were prepared and TCR repertoires were sequenced by different laboratories using diverse techniques, in order to increase sequencing depth and limit assay-specific biases. Per donor, leukapheresis produced somewhere between about 0.85 and 9.5 billion PBMCs. Paper-wide results and their limitations: Because the study included only a small number of donors, the genetic and exposure-history diversity represented was limited. Based on pairwise subsampling, the degree of clonotype sharing among donors was expected to be affected by sequencing depth. Even with the large sequencing depth, rarefaction of the sorted-subset datasets indicated that sequencing was incomplete. Clonotypes shared by all four sorted-subset donors showed higher generation probabilities than non-shared clonotypes. Across a handful of donors, 5% to 6% of naive CD4, more than 3% of naive CD8, about 2% of memory CD4, and under 0.45% of memory CD8 clonotypes were shared. Sampling was restricted to blood, and TCR repertoires in tissue are likely to differ from TCR repertoires in blood. Estimated clonotype richness was generally larger for naive than for memory subsets.

Trimming accounts for 0 bases at V and 4 bases at J, while the number of junction bases matched to no gene is 1. CDR1 and CDR2, looked up from the germline V gene (reference sequence), are PRHDT and FYEKMQ. The CDR3 spans 14 residues, from the cysteine through the phenylalanine. Solely the CDR3 DNA is kept, with 42 bases framed from the first base. Rearrangement joined TRBV13 to TRBJ2-3; 7 of the junction bases match TRBD1. This clonotype was obtained from a young woman in good health. The sample taken for sequencing was memory CD4+ T cells sorted from blood. According to the study, the label for this sample's cell subset or site signals: CD45RA-negative fraction. The DNA sequence is TGTGCCAGCAGCTTAGGGCAGGGGGCAGATACGCAGTATTTT. Translated, this is CASSLGQGADTQYF.